The 10 T cell receptor beta chains in this list originate from one sample, sequenced in a study of identical twins. One entry per CDR3 protein results from TCRdb running MiXCR on the 5' RACE reads. The sample contains about 890,000 distinct CDR3 sequences, 9% to 15% of which appear only once. The data also belong to a second study, concerning yellow fever vaccine responses in identical twins.

Sequenced material: PBMCs. These receptors were taken from a woman aged 18 to 35 in good health.

There are many counts of this clonotype. The V call is TRBV18, the J call TRBJ1-5, with 7 bases that match TRBD1. The CDR3 has 14 amino acids. Germline trimming cut 2 bases from V and 4 bases from J; bases unmatched to any gene: 2. Germline values: CDR1 KGHSH, CDR2 LQKENI. CDR3: CASSPTGANQPQHF. CDR3 nucleotides: TGTGCCAGCTCACCAACAGGGGCGAATCAGCCCCAGCATTTT. Filled out from reference TRBV18 and TRBJ1-5, the complete variable domain reads NAGVMQNPRHLVRRRGQEARLRCSPMKGHSHVYWYRQLPEEGLKFMVYLQKENIIDESGMPKERFSAEFPKEGPSILRIQQVVRGDSAAYFCASSPTGANQPQHFGDGTRLSIL.

This clonotype was detected a few times. This rearrangement joins TRBV3-1 to TRBJ2-1; TRBD1 or TRBD2 may be the D gene (5 bases each). V dropped 4 bases and J dropped 8 bases, with 12 bases sitting between them. The CDR3 spans 13 residues. Germline loops: CDR1 LGHDT, CDR2 YNNKEL (reference sequence). The CDR3 nucleotides are TGTGCCAGCAGCCCTTTGGGGGAGCATGAGCAGTTCTTC. Its translation: CASSPLGEHEQFF.

The CDR3 protein is CASTPGRGRKNIQYF. The CDR3 DNA reads TGTGCCAGCACCCCGGGCAGGGGGCGTAAAAACATTCAGTACTTC. This chain connects TRBV28 to TRBJ2-4, with 8 bases lining up with TRBD1. The CDR3 has 15 amino acids. V dropped 7 bases and J dropped 4; count of bases not matched to a gene: 9. In germline, CDR1 is MDHEN, CDR2 SYDVKM.

The chain combines TRBV19 with TRBJ2-5; TRBD2 is a possible D gene (5 bases). The CDR3 runs to 13 residues. Germline CDR1 reads LNHDA; CDR2 reads SQIVND (reference sequence). Trimming pared 6 bases from V and 5 bases from J, leaving 13 bases between. CDR3 residues: CASSNNKRETQYF. CDR3 DNA sequence: TGTGCCAGTAGCAACAACAAGCGGGAGACCCAGTACTTC.

The chain has TRBV12-3 or TRBV12-4 and TRBJ2-7; 10 bases agree with TRBD1. The CDR3 runs 17 residues. The V segment lost 6 bases and the J segment 0 bases; nucleotides outside the gene matches: 11. The DNA of the CDR3 is TGTGCCAGCAGGTGGGACAGGGGAGGCTTAAGCTCCTACGAGCAGTACTTC. This encodes CASRWDRGGLSSYEQYF.

This chain connects TRBV5-5 to TRBJ2-7, with 10 bases fitting TRBD1. Per germline, CDR1 SGHKS and CDR2 YYEKEE (reference sequence). There are 16 residues in the CDR3. The V gene end was trimmed by 0 bases and the J gene end by 7 bases; junction bases not matched to a gene: 10. CDR3 nucleotides: TGTGCCAGCAGCTTGGGACAGGGGGCCTGGACGGGGGAGCAGTACGTC. It is translated as CASSLGQGAWTGEQYV.

This clonotype turned up a few times. The chain uses TRBV5-1 and TRBJ2-1, with D maybe TRBD1 (6 bases). The CDR3 length is 13 residues. The germline V gene has CDR1 SGHRS and CDR2 YFSETQ. The V end lost 5 bases, the J end lost 4 bases, and 10 bases lay between the germline ends. CDR3 sequence reads: CASRQGLYNEQFF. The CDR3 coding sequence is TGCGCCAGCAGGCAGGGGCTTTACAATGAGCAGTTCTTC.

In its sample, this clonotype was seen a few times. The chain links TRBV12-3 or TRBV12-4 to TRBJ2-1; D gene ambiguous. CDR3 size: 16 residues. The germline V and J ends were trimmed by 1 base and 5 bases, with 15 bases remaining between them. The CDR3 nucleotides are TGTGCCAGCAGTTTAGGCCCAATAGTGGGGAACAATGAGCAGTTCTTC. It is translated as CASSLGPIVGNNEQFF.

This clonotype was observed at least ten times. The chain uses TRBV15 and TRBJ2-7, with a tentative D call TRBD1 (5 bases). CDR3 length: 14 residues. Germline loops: CDR1 LNHNV, CDR2 YYDKDF (reference sequence). Trimming left V 5 bases short and J 3 bases short, with 14 bases between. CDR3 nucleotide sequence: TGTGCCACCAGCCTGGGGCAGGCGGACTACGAGCAGTACTTC. The encoded protein is CATSLGQADYEQYF.

The rearrangement joins TRBV5-1 to TRBJ2-3; no clear D gene. The CDR3 runs 13 residues. Germline V gene data show CDR1 as SGHRS and CDR2 as YFSETQ. Trimming left V 0 bases short and J 5 bases short, with 7 bases between. The DNA for the CDR3 is TGCGCCAGCAGCTTGGAGGAGATAGATACGCAGTATTTT. It translates to CASSLEEIDTQYF. Full variable domain (rest looked up from reference TRBV5-1 and TRBJ2-3): KAGVTQTPRYLIKTRGQQVTLSCSPISGHRSVSWYQQTPGQGLQFLFEYFSETQRNKGNFPGRFSGRQFSNSRSEMNVSTLELGDSALYLCASSLEEIDTQYFGPGTRLTVL.